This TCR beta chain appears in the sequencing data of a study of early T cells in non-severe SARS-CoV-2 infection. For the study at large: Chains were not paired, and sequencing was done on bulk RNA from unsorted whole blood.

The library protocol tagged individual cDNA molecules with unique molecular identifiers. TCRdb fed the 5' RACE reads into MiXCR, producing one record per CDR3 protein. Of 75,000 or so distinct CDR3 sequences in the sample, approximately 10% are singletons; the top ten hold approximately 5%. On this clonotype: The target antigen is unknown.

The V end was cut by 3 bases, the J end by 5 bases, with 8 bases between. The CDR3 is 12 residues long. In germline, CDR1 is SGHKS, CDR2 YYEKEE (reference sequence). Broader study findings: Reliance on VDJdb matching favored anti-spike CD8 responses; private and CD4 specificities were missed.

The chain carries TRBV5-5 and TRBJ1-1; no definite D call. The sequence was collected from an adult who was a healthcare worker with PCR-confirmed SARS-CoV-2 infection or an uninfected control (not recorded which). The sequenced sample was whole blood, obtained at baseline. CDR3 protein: CASSSDWTEAFF. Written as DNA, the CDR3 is TGTGCCAGCAGCTCCGATTGGACTGAAGCTTTCTTT. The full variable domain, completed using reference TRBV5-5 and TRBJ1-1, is DAGVTQSPTHLIKTRGQQVTLRCSPISGHKSVSWYQQVLGQGPQFIFQYYEKEERGRGNFPDRFSARQFPNYSSELNVNALLLGDSALYLCASSSDWTEAFFGQGTRLTVV.